This TCR beta chain appears in the sequencing data of a study of T cells after yellow fever vaccination. Across the whole study: Sorting by CD3, CD45RA, CCR7 and CD95 gave EM, EMRA, CM and Tscm subsets. Whole-study results and caveats: Post-booster reappearance was seen for most primary-vaccination clones (just over 95% CD4, roughly 91% CD8). Nearly all vaccine-responding clonotypes were undetectable in sorted memory subsets on day 0.

5'RACE template switching produced TCR cDNA carrying a universal primer site and UMIs. TCRdb re-analysed the 5' RACE reads in MiXCR, keeping a single row per CDR3 protein. The repertoire has tens of thousands of distinct CDR3 sequences, approximately 3.2% of them found once; the top ten carry around 0.98%. The CDR3 has 14 residues. Trimming pared 8 bases from V and 0 bases from J, leaving 11 bases between. Germline V gives CDR1 MDHEN, CDR2 SYDVKM. The V gene is TRBV28, the J gene TRBJ2-1; no definite D call. The TCR was taken from a man younger than 30 who received the YFV17D yellow fever vaccine. The source was PBMCs, either bulk or a sorted T-cell subset (CD4+, CD8+, memory, or dextramer-sorted; not recorded which), collected 45 days after the first yellow fever vaccination. The CDR3 sequence is CASRRTSSYNEQFF. The DNA of the CDR3 is TGTGCCAGCCGCCGAACCAGCTCCTACAATGAGCAGTTCTTC.